The rows below give T cell receptor beta chains drawn from one sample of a study of blood T cells in healthy people across ages. TCRdb reprocessed the 5' RACE reads via MiXCR and lists one record per CDR3 protein. The sample contains about 320,000 distinct CDR3 sequences, around 29% of which appear only once. The source material was blood. Receptors were obtained from a woman between 65 and 79 years old in good health. The conserved cysteine and the conserved F or W are not part of the CDR3 here. The size entry is marked missing in some rows and otherwise reads once, few, many or a size class.

NA,TRBV11-2,ASSPGTVNSPLH
NA,TRBV27,ASSPHVGYGYT
many,TRBV7-9,ASSPTTGTYEQY
many,TRBV28,ASSLGSVGLATYNEQF
few,TRBV6-6,ASSYSGLRGVYNKQF
many,TRBV20-1,SATRTEHPYEQY
NA,TRBV5-1,ASSLAGGRSTDTQY
few,TRBV21-1,ASSVGAEAISNQPQH
few,TRBV20-1,SADTQTSSRTTQY
NA,TRBV20-1,SAVRPMGYGYT
NA,TRBV20-1,SARDNPTEAF
NA,TRBV4-1,ASSQRGELELREQY
NA,TRBV2,ASTGQGLDTDTQY
NA,TRBV4-1,ASSQGGSGQYEQY
few,TRBV7-3,ASSLGTGTYEQY
NA,TRBV29-1,SATTGQYPYEQY
few,TRBV12-3/TRBV12-4,ASSLSGRGDTQY
NA,TRBV20-1,SARPAYRQETQY
few,TRBV6-1,ASLPTGGRNQPQH
few,TRBV7-8,ASSLSEGRRSF
NA,TRBV20-1,SARVLSRGTGTEAF
NA,TRBV5-1,ASSRDSGLAGVNEQF